This TCR beta chain was identified in a study of T cells in Graves' hyperthyroidism and ophthalmopathy. Overall study results and limits: The authors' 13 V-J model separated ophthalmopathy from stable hyperthyroidism. Most clonotypes expanded in the thyroid (above 0.001) were also present in blood.

Exclusion criteria comprised uncontrolled infection, other autoimmune disease, pregnancy or lactation. The V gene's germline CDR1 is PRHDT and CDR2 FYEKMQ (reference sequence). The CDR3 is 15 amino acids. Trimming pared 3 bases from V and 2 bases from J, leaving 11 bases between. This clonotype was counted only a few times. Its antigen remains unknown. Amplified regions were TCR beta CDR3 sequences from RNA transcripts. Researchers ran a first-round RT-PCR on the TCR CDR3 using the HTBI primer set. TCRdb redid the calling of the multiplex PCR reads with MiXCR, one entry per CDR3 protein. The sample has about 660,000 distinct CDR3 sequences, 45% seen once; the top ten hold less than 9%.

Sequencing input: peripheral blood or thyroid tissue (not recorded which). The chain is built from TRBV13 and TRBJ1-3; D is ambiguous. The TCR comes from an adult man with Graves' disease, either hyperthyroidism or ophthalmopathy (not recorded which). The CDR3 coding sequence is TGTGCCAGCAGCTTGGTCAGGTTGACTGGAAACACCATATATTTT. Encoded protein: CASSLVRLTGNTIYF.